The clone carrying this T cell receptor beta chain appeared many times. Its antigen is not identified. The sample originates from a study of metastatic and nonmetastatic thyroid tumors. Whole-study context: Where malignant and benign thyroid patients were concerned, repertoires were compared across blood and tumor or nodule tissue.

Study results and limitations: It was reported that TCR beta diversity was significantly higher in malignant thyroid tumors than benign nodules, in blood and tumor.

As handled by the study authors: Differences in CDR3 between clinicopathological groups were drawn on to build a classifier intended to discriminate distant-metastatic papillary thyroid cancer patients. TCRdb re-called the PCR reads with MiXCR. TCRdb, not the authors, supplied the V and J calls. The profile covers 35,000 to 50,000 clones, with around an eighth appearing a single time and about 9% taken by the ten largest. Patients were all untreated before their thyroid surgery. The ends lost 5 bases at V and 0 bases at J; junction bases unmatched: 3. The CDR3 loop spans 15 amino acids. The germline V gene encodes CDR1 MDHEN and CDR2 SYDVKM.

The chain uses TRBV28 and TRBJ1-4, with 7 bases fitting TRBD1. This clonotype was obtained from a male donor with papillary thyroid cancer or a benign thyroid nodule (not recorded which). Some clones in this sample may be carry-over from other donors' samples. Sequenced: blood. CDR3: CASSPQGATNEKLFF. The CDR3 nucleotides are TGTGCCAGCAGTCCTCAGGGGGCAACTAATGAAAAACTGTTTTTT.